This section outlines one T cell receptor (beta chain) sequence together with its context. The data originate from a study of T cell changes during pregnancy in multiple sclerosis. Data came from immunoSEQ multiplex PCR; TCRdb stores just in-frame clones and leaves some out. The sample includes about 36,000 clones, approximately 90% seen only once; the top ten take 6% to 7.5%. Losses at the gene ends were 5 bases for V and 5 bases for J; bases not matched to a gene: 9. This CDR3 has 15 amino acids. Germline loops: CDR1 SEHNR, CDR2 FQNEAQ (reference sequence). The starting material was CD8+ T cells from peripheral blood mononuclear cells, obtained in the third trimester of pregnancy. The chain joins TRBV7-9 to TRBJ2-7; 10 positions match TRBD1. The source of this sequence is a female donor with multiple sclerosis, enrolled in a pregnancy study. DNA for the CDR3: TGTGCCAGCAGCGACCGGGACAGGGGTTACCACGAGCAGTACTTC. Encoded protein: CASSDRDRGYHEQYF.